This TCR beta chain stems from a study of STAT5B mutations in CD4+ large granular lymphocyte leukemia (dated by TCRdb to 2022 to 2024). Broadly, across the study: Among the healthy controls, the CDR3 'QG' motif was associated with a particular HLA allele. The study compared the TCRbeta repertoires of patients with CD4+ T-cell large granular lymphocyte leukemia against those of healthy blood donors. The purity of purified fractions was confirmed by flow cytometry on FACSCanto II or FACSVerse to exceed 95% among lymphocytes.

The germline V gene yields KGHSH for CDR1 and LQKENI for CDR2. The CDR3 measures 15 amino acids from cysteine to phenylalanine. Kept here is only the CDR3 DNA, which spans 45 bases and is read in frame from base 1. Compared with germline, V lacks 3 bases and J lacks 4 bases; bases without a gene match: 3. Buffy coats from 35 to 40 blood donors, supplied by the Finnish Red Cross blood service, were used as healthy controls. All TCR-sequenced material derived from peripheral blood: patient blood samples and healthy donor buffy coats. Peripheral blood mononuclear cells were isolated by Ficoll-Hypaque gradient centrifugation. CD4+ cells were purified magnetically from the buffy coats of healthy controls. The Gentra Puregene Cell and Tissue kit was used to extract genomic DNA, and a Qubit 2.0 fluorometer was used to measure the amount of genomic DNA. The immunoSEQ assay at survey resolution was applied to genomic DNA for sequencing of TCRbeta rearrangements. In the original analysis: In the TCR sequencing data, the lowest productive clonotype frequency that could be detected was 2.59 x 10-5. Only productive TCRbeta rearrangements, defined as complete and in-frame sequences, were included in the analyses. Clonality for each sample was calculated as Simpson clonality in the immunoSEQ Analyzer version 3.0. Clones were grouped by frequency into very rare, small, medium, large (1-20%) or hyperexpanded (>20%) categories. OLGA 1.2.3 estimated generation probabilities, VDJtools produced V-gene circos plots, VDJdb was queried for specificities, and GLIPH identified CDR3 motifs. TCRdb's version of the immuneACCESS table is confined to in-frame rearrangements and falls short of the full clone set. An unresolved V gene accounts for under half of the shortfall where checked; the remainder is of unknown origin. V and J calls and clone size are copied from that table; D and trimming were computed from the DNA. The sample profile shows 20,000 to 25,000 clones; approximately 81% of them were found once. The ten largest make up 0.4% to 0.45% of the sample.

General findings and caveats noted by the study authors: The main leukemic clonotypes were found to be private to each patient, although around 25% of the main leukemic clonotypes were detected at low frequency in the non-leukemic repertoires of other patients. The data were not HLA-matched, and the higher clonality in CD4+ T-LGLL than in CD8+ T-LGLL could be due to the relatively small sample size. TRBV06-family usage was enriched among the top patient clones (8/27) compared with healthy controls (2/35). Greater clonality appeared to be present in CD4-sorted patient repertoires than in healthy CD4+ repertoires, and the difference was retained after the putative leukemic clones were removed.

In the case of this clone: Its binding antigen is unknown. There are no base qualities to consult, and no much larger clone falls within one base.

This receptor was obtained from a human donor in good health. Sequenced input: CD4+ T cells from blood buffy coats. The chain is assembled from TRBV18 and TRBJ2-1; TRBD2 fits 10 bases in the junction. In nucleotides, the sequence is TGTGCCAGCTCACCCGGACTAGCGGATTACAATGAGCAGTTCTTC. Its protein reads: CASSPGLADYNEQFF.